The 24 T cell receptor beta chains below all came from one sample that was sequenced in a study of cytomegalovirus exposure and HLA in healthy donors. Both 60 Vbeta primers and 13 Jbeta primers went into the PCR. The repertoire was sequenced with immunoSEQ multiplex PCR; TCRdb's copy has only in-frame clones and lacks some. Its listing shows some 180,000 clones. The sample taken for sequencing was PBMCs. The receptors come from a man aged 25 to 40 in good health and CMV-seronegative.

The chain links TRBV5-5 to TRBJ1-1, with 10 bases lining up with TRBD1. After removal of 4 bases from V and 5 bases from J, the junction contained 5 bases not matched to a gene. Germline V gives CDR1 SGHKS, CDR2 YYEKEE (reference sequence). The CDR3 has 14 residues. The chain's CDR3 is CASSKDRGGTEAFF. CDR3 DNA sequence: TGTGCCAGCAGCAAGGACAGGGGGGGAACTGAAGCTTTCTTT.

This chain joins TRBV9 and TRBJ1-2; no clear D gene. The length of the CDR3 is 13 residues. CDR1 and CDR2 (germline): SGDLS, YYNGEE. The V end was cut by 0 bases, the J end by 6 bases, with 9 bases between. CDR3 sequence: CASSVEPRDGYTF. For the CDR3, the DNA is TGTGCCAGCAGCGTAGAGCCCCGAGATGGCTACACCTTC.

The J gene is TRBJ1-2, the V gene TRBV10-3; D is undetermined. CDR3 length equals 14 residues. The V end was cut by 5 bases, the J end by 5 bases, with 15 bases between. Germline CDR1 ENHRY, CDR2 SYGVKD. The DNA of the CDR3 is TGTGCCATCAGTTCCCGAACTGGAGGGTATGGCTACACCTTC. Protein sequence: CAISSRTGGYGYTF.

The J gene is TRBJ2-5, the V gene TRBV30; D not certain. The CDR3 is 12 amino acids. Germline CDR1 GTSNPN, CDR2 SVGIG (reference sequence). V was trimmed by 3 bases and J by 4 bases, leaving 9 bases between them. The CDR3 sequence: CAWRSLLETQYF. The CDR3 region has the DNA TGTGCCTGGAGATCCCTTCTAGAGACCCAGTACTTC.

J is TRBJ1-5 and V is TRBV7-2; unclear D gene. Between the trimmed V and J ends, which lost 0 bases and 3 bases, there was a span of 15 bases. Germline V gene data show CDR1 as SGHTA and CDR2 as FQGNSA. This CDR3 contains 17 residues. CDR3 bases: TGTGCCAGCAGCTTAGCCCACCTGGGAGGCCCCAATCAGCCCCAGCATTTT. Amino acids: CASSLAHLGGPNQPQHF.

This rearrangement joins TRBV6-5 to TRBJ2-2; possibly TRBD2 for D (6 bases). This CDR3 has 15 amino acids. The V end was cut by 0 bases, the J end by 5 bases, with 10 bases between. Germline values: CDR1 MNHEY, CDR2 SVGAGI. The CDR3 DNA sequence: TGTGCCAGCAGTTACTCCTCGGCGGGGACCGGGGAGCTGTTTTTT. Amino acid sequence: CASSYSSAGTGELFF.

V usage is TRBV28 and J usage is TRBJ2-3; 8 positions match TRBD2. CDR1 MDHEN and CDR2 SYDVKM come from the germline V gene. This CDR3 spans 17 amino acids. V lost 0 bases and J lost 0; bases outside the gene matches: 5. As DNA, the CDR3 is TGTGCCAGCAGTTTATGGGCTAGCGGGTCTAGCACAGATACGCAGTATTTT. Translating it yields CASSLWASGSSTDTQYF.

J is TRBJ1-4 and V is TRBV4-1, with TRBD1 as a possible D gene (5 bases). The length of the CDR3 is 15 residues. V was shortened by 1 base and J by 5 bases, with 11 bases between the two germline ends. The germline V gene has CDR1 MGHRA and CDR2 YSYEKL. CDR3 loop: CASSQGRGKNEKLFF. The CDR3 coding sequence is TGCGCCAGCAGCCAAGGGAGGGGAAAGAATGAAAAACTGTTTTTT.

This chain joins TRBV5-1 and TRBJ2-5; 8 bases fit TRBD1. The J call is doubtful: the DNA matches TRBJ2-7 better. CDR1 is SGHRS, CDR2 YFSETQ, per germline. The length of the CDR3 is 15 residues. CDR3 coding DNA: TGCGCCAGCAGCTTCCAGCAGGGGGCGGGGTACGAGCAGTACTTC. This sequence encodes CASSFQQGAGYEQYF.

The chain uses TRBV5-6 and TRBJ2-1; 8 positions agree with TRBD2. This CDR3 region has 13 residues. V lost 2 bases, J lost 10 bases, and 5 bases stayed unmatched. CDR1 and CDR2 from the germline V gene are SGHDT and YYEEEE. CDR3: CASSFGTRDEQFF. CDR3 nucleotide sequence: TGTGCCAGCAGCTTTGGGACTAGGGACGAGCAGTTCTTC.

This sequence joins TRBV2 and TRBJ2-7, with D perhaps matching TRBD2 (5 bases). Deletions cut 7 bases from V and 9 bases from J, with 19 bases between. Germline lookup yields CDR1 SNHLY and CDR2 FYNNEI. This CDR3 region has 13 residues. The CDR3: CASITEEARGQYF. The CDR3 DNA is TGTGCCAGCATTACGGAGGAGGCTCGAGGGCAGTACTTC.

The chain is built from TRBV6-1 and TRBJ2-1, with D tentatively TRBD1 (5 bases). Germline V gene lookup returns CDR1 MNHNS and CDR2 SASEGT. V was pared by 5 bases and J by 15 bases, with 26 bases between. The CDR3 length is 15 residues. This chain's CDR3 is CASSPPPINQGFRFF. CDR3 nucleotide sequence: TGTGCCAGCAGTCCACCTCCAATAAACCAGGGTTTTCGGTTCTTC.

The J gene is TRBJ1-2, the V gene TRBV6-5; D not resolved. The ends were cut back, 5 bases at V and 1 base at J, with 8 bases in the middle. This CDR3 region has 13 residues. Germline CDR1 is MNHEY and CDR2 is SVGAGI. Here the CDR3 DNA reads TGTGCCAGCAGTCTAGACCTTAACTATGGCTACACCTTC. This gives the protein CASSLDLNYGYTF.

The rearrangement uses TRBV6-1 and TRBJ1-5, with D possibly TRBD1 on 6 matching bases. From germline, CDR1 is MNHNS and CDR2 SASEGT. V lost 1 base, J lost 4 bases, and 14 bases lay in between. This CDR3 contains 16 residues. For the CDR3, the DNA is TGTGCCAGCAGTGAAGGCCCCGGGGGGCGGAATCAGCCCCAGCATTTT. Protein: CASSEGPGGRNQPQHF.

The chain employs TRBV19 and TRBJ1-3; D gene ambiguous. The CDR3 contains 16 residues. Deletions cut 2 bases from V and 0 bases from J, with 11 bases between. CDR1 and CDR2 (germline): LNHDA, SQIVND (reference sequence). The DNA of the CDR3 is TGTGCCAGTAGTATACGGACGGGATCCTCTGGAAACACCATATATTTT. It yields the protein CASSIRTGSSGNTIYF.

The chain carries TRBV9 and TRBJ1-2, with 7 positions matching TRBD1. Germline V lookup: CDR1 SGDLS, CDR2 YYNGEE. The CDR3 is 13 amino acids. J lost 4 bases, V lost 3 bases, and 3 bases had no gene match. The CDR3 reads CASSEGAGYGYTF. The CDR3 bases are TGTGCCAGCAGCGAGGGGGCTGGCTATGGCTACACCTTC.

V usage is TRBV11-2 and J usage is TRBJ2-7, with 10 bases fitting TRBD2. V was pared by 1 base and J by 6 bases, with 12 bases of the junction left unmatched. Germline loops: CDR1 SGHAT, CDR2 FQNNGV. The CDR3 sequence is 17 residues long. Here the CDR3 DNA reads TGTGCCAGCAGCTTAGCCAATACTAGCGGGATAATGAGCGAGCAGTACTTC. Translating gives CASSLANTSGIMSEQYF.

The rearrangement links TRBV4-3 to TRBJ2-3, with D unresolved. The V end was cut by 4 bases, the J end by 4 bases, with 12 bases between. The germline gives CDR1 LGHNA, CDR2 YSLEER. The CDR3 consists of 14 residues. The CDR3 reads CASSLSEVPDTQYF. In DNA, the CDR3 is TGCGCCAGCAGCCTCAGCGAGGTCCCAGATACGCAGTATTTT.

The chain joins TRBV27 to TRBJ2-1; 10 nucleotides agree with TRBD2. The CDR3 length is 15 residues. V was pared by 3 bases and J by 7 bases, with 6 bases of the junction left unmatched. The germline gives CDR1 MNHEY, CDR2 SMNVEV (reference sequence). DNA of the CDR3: TGTGCCAGCAGTTTGGTCGTAGCGGGAGGTAATGAGCAGTTCTTC. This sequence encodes CASSLVVAGGNEQFF.

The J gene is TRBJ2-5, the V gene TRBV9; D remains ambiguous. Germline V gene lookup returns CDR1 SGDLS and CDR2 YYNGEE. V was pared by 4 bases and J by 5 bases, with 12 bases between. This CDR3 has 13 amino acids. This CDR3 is CASSQNMEETQYF. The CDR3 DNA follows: TGTGCCAGCAGCCAGAACATGGAGGAGACCCAGTACTTC. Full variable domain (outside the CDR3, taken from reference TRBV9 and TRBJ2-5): DSGVTQTPKHLITATGQRVTLRCSPRSGDLSVYWYQQSLDQGLQFLIQYYNGEERAKGNILERFSAQQFPDLHSELNLSSLELGDSALYFCASSQNMEETQYFGPGTRLLVL.

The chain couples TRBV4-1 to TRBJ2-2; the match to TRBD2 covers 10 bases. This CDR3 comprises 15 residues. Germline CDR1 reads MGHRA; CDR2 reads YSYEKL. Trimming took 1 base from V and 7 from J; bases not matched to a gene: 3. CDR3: CASSQVAGGHGELFF. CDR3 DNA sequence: TGCGCCAGCAGCCAAGTAGCGGGGGGCCACGGGGAGCTGTTTTTT.

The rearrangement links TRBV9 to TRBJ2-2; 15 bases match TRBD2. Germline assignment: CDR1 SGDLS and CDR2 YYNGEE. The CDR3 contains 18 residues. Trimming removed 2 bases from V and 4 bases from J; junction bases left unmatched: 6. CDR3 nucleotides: TGTGCCAGCAGCGTGGGGACTAGCGGGAGGTTGAGCACCGGGGAGCTGTTTTTT. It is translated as CASSVGTSGRLSTGELFF.

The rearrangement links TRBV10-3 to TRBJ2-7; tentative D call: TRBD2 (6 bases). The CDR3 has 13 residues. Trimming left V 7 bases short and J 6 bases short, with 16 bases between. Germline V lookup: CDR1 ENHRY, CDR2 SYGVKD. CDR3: CAIMAGTGGEQYF. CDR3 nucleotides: TGTGCCATCATGGCAGGGACTGGTGGCGAGCAGTACTTC.

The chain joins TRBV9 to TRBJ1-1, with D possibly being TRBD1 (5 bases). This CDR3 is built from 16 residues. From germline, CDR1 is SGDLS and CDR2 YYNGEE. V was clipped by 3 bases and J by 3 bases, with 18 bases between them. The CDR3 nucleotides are TGTGCCAGCAGCGCCGTAGGTAGGGGAATCGACACTGAAGCTTTCTTT. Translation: CASSAVGRGIDTEAFF.